One sample yielded the 8 T cell receptor beta chains listed below, sequenced in a study of beta chain features in type 1 diabetes. The entirety of the isolated RNA underwent reverse transcription, so expressed TCRB transcripts were sequenced. Sequenced by immunoSEQ multiplex PCR; TCRdb stores in-frame clones only, minus some. The sample lists around 300,000 clones, roughly 9.6% occurring once. The sample comprised naive CD4+ T cells from blood. The receptors derive from a woman aged 25 to 45 in good health.

The V and J genes are TRBV7-2 and TRBJ1-2; D is undetermined. The germline V and J ends were trimmed by 5 bases and 1 base, with 17 bases remaining between them. In germline, CDR1 is SGHTA, CDR2 FQGNSA. This CDR3 spans 16 amino acids. The CDR3 nucleotides are TGTGCCAGCAGCACTTCTCCCCCTACTGATAACTATGGCTACACCTTC. Translating it yields CASSTSPPTDNYGYTF. The full variable domain, completed using reference TRBV7-2 and TRBJ1-2, is GAGVSQSPSNKVTEKGKDVELRCDPISGHTALYWYRQSLGQGLEFLIYFQGNSAPDKSGLPSDRFSAERTGGSVSTLTIQRTQQEDSAVYLCASSTSPPTDNYGYTFGSGTRLTVV.

A few counts support this clone. The V call is TRBV6-6, the J call TRBJ2-2; TRBD1 aligns across 9 bases. CDR1 is MNHNY and CDR2 is SVGAGI in the germline V gene (reference sequence). This CDR3 spans 15 amino acids. J lost 7 bases, V lost 6 bases, and 9 bases had no gene match. CDR3: CASSPDRGSVGELFF. The CDR3 nucleotides read TGTGCCAGCAGCCCGGACAGGGGATCGGTCGGGGAGCTGTTTTTT.

The chain uses TRBV29-1 and TRBJ2-2; D is possibly TRBD2 (6 bases). With 6 bases removed from V and 5 bases from J, the gap between germline ends came to 13 bases. Germline V gene sequence: CDR1 SQVTM, CDR2 ANQGSEA. This CDR3 has 13 residues. This CDR3 is CSVGGPSTGELFF. The CDR3 DNA reads as TGCAGCGTGGGGGGTCCCTCTACCGGGGAGCTGTTTTTT.

The chain links TRBV9 to TRBJ2-5; 8 nucleotides agree with TRBD2. CDR3 length: 15 residues. CDR1 is SGDLS, CDR2 YYNGEE, per germline. The J segment lost 4 bases and the V segment lost 1 base, leaving 6 bases of the junction unmatched. CDR3 loop: CASSVRAGGTETQYF. In DNA form, the CDR3 reads TGTGCCAGCAGCGTAAGGGCGGGAGGAACAGAGACCCAGTACTTC.

J is TRBJ1-4 and V is TRBV7-9; maybe TRBD1 (6 bases). The V gene's germline CDR1 is SEHNR and CDR2 FQNEAQ (reference sequence). The CDR3 is 14 amino acids. V was shortened by 5 bases and J by 7 bases, with 14 bases between the two germline ends. For the CDR3, the DNA is TGTGCCAGCAGCACTGGGGGGGCCGGTGAAAAACTGTTTTTT. This sequence encodes CASSTGGAGEKLFF. The entire variable domain, with the rest obtained from reference TRBV7-9 and TRBJ1-4, is as follows: DTGVSQNPRHKITKRGQNVTFRCDPISEHNRLYWYRQTLGQGPEFLTYFQNEAQLEKSRLLSDRFSAERPKGSFSTLEIQRTEQGDSAMYLCASSTGGAGEKLFFGSGTQLSVL.

This clone appeared a few times. V gene TRBV18 combines with J gene TRBJ1-1; D possibly corresponds to TRBD1 (6 bases). V lost 5 bases, J lost 0 bases, and 13 bases lay in between. Germline V gene sequence: CDR1 KGHSH, CDR2 LQKENI. The CDR3 sequence is 15 residues long. DNA for the CDR3: TGTGCCAGCTCAGAACGACAGGATCTGAACACTGAAGCTTTCTTT. Translating gives CASSERQDLNTEAFF. The full variable domain, in which reference TRBV18 and TRBJ1-1 provide the parts outside the CDR3, is NAGVMQNPRHLVRRRGQEARLRCSPMKGHSHVYWYRQLPEEGLKFMVYLQKENIIDESGMPKERFSAEFPKEGPSILRIQQVVRGDSAAYFCASSERQDLNTEAFFGQGTRLTVV.

This clone was counted between two and nine times. J is TRBJ2-7 and V is TRBV18; D may be TRBD2 (6 bases). In germline, CDR1 is KGHSH, CDR2 LQKENI. Trimming left V 6 bases short and J 2 bases short, with 17 bases between. The length of the CDR3 is 15 residues. DNA for the CDR3: TGTGCCAGCTCCCCCGGGACTTCCAGAACCTACGAGCAGTACTTC. It specifies CASSPGTSRTYEQYF.

This clone was detected a few times. J is TRBJ2-1 and V is TRBV19; 11 bases match TRBD2. The CDR3 contains 15 residues. Trimming cost V 6 bases and J 3 bases; bases outside gene matches: 4. The germline gives CDR1 LNHDA, CDR2 SQIVND (reference sequence). The CDR3 DNA reads as TGTGCCAGTAGACCGACTAGCGGGGTCTACAATGAGCAGTTCTTC. This gives the protein CASRPTSGVYNEQFF.